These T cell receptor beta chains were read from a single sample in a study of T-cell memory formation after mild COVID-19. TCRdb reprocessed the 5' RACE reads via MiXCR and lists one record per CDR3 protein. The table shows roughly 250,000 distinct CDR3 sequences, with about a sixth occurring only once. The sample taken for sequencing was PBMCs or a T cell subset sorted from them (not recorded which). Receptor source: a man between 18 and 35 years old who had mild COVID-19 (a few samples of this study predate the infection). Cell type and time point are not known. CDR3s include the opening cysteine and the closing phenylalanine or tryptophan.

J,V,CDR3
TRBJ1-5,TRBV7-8,CASSLAYGAIRGNQPQHF
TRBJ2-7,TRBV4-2,CASSQDMGTASYEQYF
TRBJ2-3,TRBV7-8,CASGAHSGGLTDTQYF
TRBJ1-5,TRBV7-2,CASSLVGTGGSNQPQHF
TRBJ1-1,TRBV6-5,CASSYSRGTEAFF
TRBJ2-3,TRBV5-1,CASGFDSTDTQYF
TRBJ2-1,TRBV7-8,CASHFRFGRNNEQFF
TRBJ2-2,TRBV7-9,CASSYRSTGELFF
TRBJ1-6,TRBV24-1,CATSQRTNSPLHF
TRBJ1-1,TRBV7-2,CASRLQGRDTEAFF
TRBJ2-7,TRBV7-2,CASSLWTGVGSGGPYEQYF
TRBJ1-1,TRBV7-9,CASSLQFLRNTEAFF
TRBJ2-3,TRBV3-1,CASSQEGAGGRTDTQYF
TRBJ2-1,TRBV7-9,CASSPGLRGLAGRDEQFF
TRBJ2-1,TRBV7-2,CASAGGPNYNEQFF
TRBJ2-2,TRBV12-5,CASGSDGKYTGELFF
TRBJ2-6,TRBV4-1,CASSQEERGSGANVLTF
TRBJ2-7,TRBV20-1,CSARGNIPPYEQYF
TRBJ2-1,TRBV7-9,CASPGRGPLDEQFF
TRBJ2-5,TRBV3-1,CASSQEGGRETQYF
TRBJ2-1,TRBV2,CASSEARELLAWFF
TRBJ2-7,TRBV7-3,CASSLTAGYEQYF
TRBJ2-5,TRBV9,CASSAQASGGKETQYF
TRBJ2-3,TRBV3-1,CASSHLTDTQYF
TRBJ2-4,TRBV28,CASKPGGANPAKNIQYF
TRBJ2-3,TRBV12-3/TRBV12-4,CASSWGTSRGPDTQYF
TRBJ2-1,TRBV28,CASSSETGGPYNEQFF
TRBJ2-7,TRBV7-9,CASQWGHEQYF
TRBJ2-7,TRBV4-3,CASSQEVQGRPYEQYF
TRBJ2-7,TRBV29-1,CSAQGTYEQYF
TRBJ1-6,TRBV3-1,CASSQDRRTNSPLHF
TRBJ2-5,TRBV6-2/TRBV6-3,CASSYEGGVETQYF
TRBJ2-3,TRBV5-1,CASSAAGDRPTDTQYF
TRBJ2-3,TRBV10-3,CAISESEGATDTQYF
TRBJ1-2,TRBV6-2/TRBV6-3,CASTLQTGEPSSYGYTF
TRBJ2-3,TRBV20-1,CSARDSFGDTQYF
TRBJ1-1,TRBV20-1,CSARPQNTEAFF
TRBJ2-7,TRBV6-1,CASRSERSYEQYF
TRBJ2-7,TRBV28,CASSTNQVYEQYF
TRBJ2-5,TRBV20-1,CSASGVRGRETQYF
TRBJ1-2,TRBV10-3,CAISGQPYGYTF
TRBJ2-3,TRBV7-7,CASSLGSPPDTQYF
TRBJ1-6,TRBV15,CATSSRGDRAISPLHF
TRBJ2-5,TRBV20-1,CSAWTRETQYF
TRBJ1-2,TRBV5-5,CASSRGMNRGWDYGYTF
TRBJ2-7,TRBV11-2,CASSVGTAAAYEQYF
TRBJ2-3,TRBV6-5,CASSYSFPGGTDTQYF
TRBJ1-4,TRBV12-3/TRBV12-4,CASSFKLAVEKLFF
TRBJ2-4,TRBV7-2,CASSLAEGSGWFQYF
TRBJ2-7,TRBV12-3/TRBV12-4,CASMGLGFYEQYF
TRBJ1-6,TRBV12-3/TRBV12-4,CASSLSGYPLHF
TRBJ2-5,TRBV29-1,CSVLTGDIGTQYF
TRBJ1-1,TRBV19,CASQGQGDSEAFF